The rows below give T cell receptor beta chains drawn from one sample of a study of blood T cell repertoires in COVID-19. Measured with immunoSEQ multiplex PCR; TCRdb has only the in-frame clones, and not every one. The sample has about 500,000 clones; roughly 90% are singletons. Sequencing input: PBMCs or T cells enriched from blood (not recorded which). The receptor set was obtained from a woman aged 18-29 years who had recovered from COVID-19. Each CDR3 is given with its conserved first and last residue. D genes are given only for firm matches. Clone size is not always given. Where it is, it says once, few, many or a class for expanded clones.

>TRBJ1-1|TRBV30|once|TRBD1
TGTGCCTGGAGCAACAGGGGGGAAGCTTTCTTT
CAWSNRGEAFF
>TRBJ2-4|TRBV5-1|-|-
TGCGCCAGCAGCTTGAAGGCCACCGAGGCAATTCAGTACTTC
CASSLKATEAIQYF
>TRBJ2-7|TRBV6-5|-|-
TGTGCCAGCACGAGTAGGGGCGCGTCGGGCGAGCAGTACTTC
CASTSRGASGEQYF
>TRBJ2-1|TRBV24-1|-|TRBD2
TGTGCCACCAGTGCAGCGGGGGCCTTGCCCGAGCAGTTCTTC
CATSAAGALPEQFF
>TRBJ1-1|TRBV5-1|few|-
TGCGCCAGCAGCTTGGGCCAGATAAACACTGAAGCTTTCTTT
CASSLGQINTEAFF
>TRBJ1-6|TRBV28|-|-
TGTGCCAGCAGCCAGGGAGGGACGAATTCACCCCTCCACTTT
CASSQGGTNSPLHF
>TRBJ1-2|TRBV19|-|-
TGTGCCAGTAGAGGACAGTTTATCAACTATGGCTACACCTTC
CASRGQFINYGYTF
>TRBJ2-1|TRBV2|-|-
TGTGCCAGCAGCGCCGACAGGTTCTCCTACAATGAGCAGTTCTTC
CASSADRFSYNEQFF
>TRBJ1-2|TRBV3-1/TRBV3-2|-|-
TGTGCCAGCAGCCAAGTGACATCCTACACCTTC
CASSQVTSYTF
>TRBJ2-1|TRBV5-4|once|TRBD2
TGTGCCAGCAGCTTGGCGCTAGCGGACCCTTACAATGAGCAGTTCTTC
CASSLALADPYNEQFF
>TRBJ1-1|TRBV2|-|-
TGTGCCAGCAGTCTACAGGGACCCACTGAAGCTTTCTTT
CASSLQGPTEAFF
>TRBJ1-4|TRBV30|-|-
TGTGCCTGGAGTGTACGGAGAGTAGCTAATGAAAAACTGTTTTTT
CAWSVRRVANEKLFF
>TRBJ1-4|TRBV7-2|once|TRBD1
TGTGCCAGCAGCTTGAGTCGGGGACAGGAAAAACTGTTTTTT
CASSLSRGQEKLFF
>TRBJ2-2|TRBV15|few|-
TGTGCCACCAGCAGAGCGGGTGTCGCAGACACCGGGGAGCTGTTTTTT
CATSRAGVADTGELFF
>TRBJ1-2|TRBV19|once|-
TGTGCCAGTGATGTTCGAGGAAGCCAAGGCTACACCTTC
CASDVRGSQGYTF
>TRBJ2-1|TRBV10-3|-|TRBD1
TGTGCCATCGCCCGGGACAGGAGCTACAATGAGCAGTTCTTC
CAIARDRSYNEQFF